This T cell receptor (beta chain) was identified during a study of blood T cell repertoires in COVID-19. Study details: From T cells, B-cell-depleted T cells, or PBMCs came the material, which was cDNA or gDNA.

Germline CDR1 is LGHDT and CDR2 is YNNKEL (reference sequence). The V gene end was trimmed by 4 bases and the J gene end by 0 bases; junction bases not matched to a gene: 8. The CDR3 totals 16 residues. This clone was seen just once. The assay was immunoSEQ multiplex PCR, and TCRdb's table has in-frame clones only and misses some. The sample yields tens of thousands of clones, more than 75% seen once. The source of this sequence is a man between 65 and 79 years old with active or convalescent COVID-19. The V gene is TRBV3-1 (or the pseudogene TRBV3-2), the J gene TRBJ2-7; 8 bases line up with TRBD2. The source material was peripheral blood. The CDR3, as DNA: TGTGCCAGCAGCCCATATCATAGCGGGGTCTCCTACGAGCAGTACTTC. It codes for CASSPYHSGVSYEQYF.